A selection of T cell receptor beta chains follows, all from one sample in a study of blood T cell repertoires in COVID-19. TCRdb's table, derived via immunoSEQ multiplex PCR, lists solely in-frame clones and lacks some. The sample holds around 300,000 clones; around 89% are singletons and the top ten take 3.5% to 4.5%. The source material was PBMCs or T cells enriched from blood (not recorded which). The receptors shown here come from a woman aged 18-29 years with acute COVID-19. CDR3s include the opening cysteine and the closing phenylalanine or tryptophan. The order of the fields is J gene, D gene, clone size, V gene, CDR3 DNA, CDR3 protein. A D gene is named only where the DNA matches it firmly. A clone size is listed for some rows: how often the clone was seen (once, few, many), or a class if it is expanded.

J: TRBJ1-4; D: NA; size: NA; V: TRBV5-1; DNA: TGCGCCAGCAGCCCCGGGGGGACGGCTAATGAAAAACTGTTTTTT; CDR3: CASSPGGTANEKLFF
J: TRBJ1-1; D: TRBD1; size: NA; V: TRBV5-1; DNA: TGCGCCAGCAGCCGGACAGGGGCCGAAGAGGCTTTCTTT; CDR3: CASSRTGAEEAFF
J: TRBJ2-7; D: NA; size: few; V: TRBV6-1; DNA: TGTGCCAGCAGTGAATCGGCCACGGGCTCCTACGAGCAGTACTTC; CDR3: CASSESATGSYEQYF
J: TRBJ2-2; D: NA; size: NA; V: TRBV11-1; DNA: TGTGCCAGCAGCTTAGCGCCCTCCCTAAACGCCGGGGAGCTGTTTTTT; CDR3: CASSLAPSLNAGELFF
J: TRBJ1-4; D: NA; size: NA; V: TRBV28; DNA: TGTGCCAGCACCGTAGAGAACTCTAATGAAAAACTGTTTTTT; CDR3: CASTVENSNEKLFF
J: TRBJ2-7; D: TRBD1; size: NA; V: TRBV7-2; DNA: TGTGCCAGCAGCTTTGCCGGGACAGGGGAAAACGAGCAGTACTTC; CDR3: CASSFAGTGENEQYF
J: TRBJ2-1; D: NA; size: NA; V: TRBV5-4; DNA: TGTGCCAGCAGCTTGATGCCCAGGCAGGGGTACAATGAGCAGTTCTTC; CDR3: CASSLMPRQGYNEQFF
J: TRBJ1-5; D: TRBD1; size: NA; V: TRBV27; DNA: TGTGCCAGCAGTTTCCGGGACAGAAAACAGCCCCAGCATTTT; CDR3: CASSFRDRKQPQHF
J: TRBJ2-1; D: NA; size: NA; V: TRBV11-3; DNA: TGTGCCAGCAGCCTCAGGGGTCCCTACAATGAGCAGTTCTTC; CDR3: CASSLRGPYNEQFF
J: TRBJ1-4; D: TRBD1; size: NA; V: TRBV3-1/TRBV3-2; DNA: TGTGCCAGCAGCCAGGGGGTGACAGGGGCTAATGAAAAACTGTTTTTT; CDR3: CASSQGVTGANEKLFF
J: TRBJ2-1; D: TRBD1; size: NA; V: TRBV5-1; DNA: TGCGCCAGCCCCCGGGGACAGGGTAATGAGCAGTTCTTC; CDR3: CASPRGQGNEQFF
J: TRBJ2-7; D: TRBD1; size: once; V: TRBV20-1; DNA: TGCAGTGCTAGTTTCCCTTCTGGGACAGGAGACTACTACGAGCAGTACTTC; CDR3: CSASFPSGTGDYYEQYF
J: TRBJ2-7; D: NA; size: NA; V: TRBV20-1; DNA: TGCAGTGCTAGTCTCTCTAGCTCGGTCCACGAGCAGTACTTC; CDR3: CSASLSSSVHEQYF
J: TRBJ1-2; D: NA; size: NA; V: TRBV11-3; DNA: TGTGTCACGGCAGGCAGGGTCTCGAGAGGCTACACCTTC; CDR3: CVTAGRVSRGYTF
J: TRBJ2-1; D: TRBD2; size: NA; V: TRBV2; DNA: TGTGCCAGCATCACCGGGACTAGCGGCTACAATGAGCAGTTCTTC; CDR3: CASITGTSGYNEQFF
J: TRBJ2-7; D: TRBD1; size: once; V: TRBV24-1; DNA: TGTGCCACCAGTGACCCCCGGGACAGAGCCTACGAGCAGTACTTC; CDR3: CATSDPRDRAYEQYF
J: TRBJ1-1; D: TRBD1; size: NA; V: TRBV23-1; DNA: TGCGCCAGCACTAGGGGTCAGGGGGCGTTTTTGAACACTGAAGCTTTCTTT; CDR3: CASTRGQGAFLNTEAFF
J: TRBJ2-5; D: NA; size: NA; V: TRBV6-5; DNA: TGTGCCAGCAGGTCCCCGAACGGGGAGACCCAGTACTTC; CDR3: CASRSPNGETQYF
J: TRBJ1-5; D: NA; size: NA; V: TRBV18; DNA: TGTGCCAGCTCAGAGGCTAATAGCAATCAGCCCCAGCATTTT; CDR3: CASSEANSNQPQHF
J: TRBJ2-1; D: TRBD1; size: NA; V: TRBV9; DNA: TGTGCCAGCAGCTCCCGAGGACAGGCCAATGAGCAGTTCTTC; CDR3: CASSSRGQANEQFF
J: TRBJ1-1; D: NA; size: NA; V: TRBV6-5; DNA: TGTGCCAGCAGCCTTGCCCAGGGGCAGAGCACTGAAGCTTTCTTT; CDR3: CASSLAQGQSTEAFF
J: TRBJ2-1; D: NA; size: NA; V: TRBV9; DNA: TGTGCCAGCAGCGCAGGGATCACTGAGCAGTTCTTC; CDR3: CASSAGITEQFF
J: TRBJ1-1; D: NA; size: NA; V: TRBV18; DNA: TGTGCCAGCTCCGTAGGGAGTAGCCCCGGGTCGGAAGCTTTCTTT; CDR3: CASSVGSSPGSEAFF
J: TRBJ1-4; D: NA; size: NA; V: TRBV5-1; DNA: TGCGCCAGCAGCTTGGGCGGGACAACTAATGAAAAACTGTTTTTT; CDR3: CASSLGGTTNEKLFF
J: TRBJ1-1; D: NA; size: NA; V: TRBV12-3/TRBV12-4; DNA: TGTGCCACCGCCTCAGTTGAAGCTTTCTTT; CDR3: CATASVEAFF
J: TRBJ1-2; D: TRBD1; size: NA; V: TRBV30; DNA: TGTGCCTGGAGTATTGGGACAGCCTATGGCTACACCTTC; CDR3: CAWSIGTAYGYTF
J: TRBJ2-7; D: NA; size: NA; V: TRBV5-6; DNA: TGTGCCAGCAGCTTTCGCGGGGTGGTGAAGAACGAGCAGTACTTC; CDR3: CASSFRGVVKNEQYF
J: TRBJ1-5; D: NA; size: few; V: TRBV19; DNA: TGTGCCAGTAGTGAAACAGGGACCCAGCCCCAGCATTTT; CDR3: CASSETGTQPQHF
J: TRBJ2-1; D: TRBD2; size: NA; V: TRBV13; DNA: TGTGCCAGCAGCCCGATAGGGGCGGGAGCCTACAATGAGCAGTTCTTC; CDR3: CASSPIGAGAYNEQFF
J: TRBJ2-5; D: TRBD2; size: NA; V: TRBV28; DNA: TGTGCCAGCAGTTCCACTAGCGGGAGGTCGGAGACCCAGTACTTC; CDR3: CASSSTSGRSETQYF
J: TRBJ1-5; D: TRBD1; size: NA; V: TRBV28; DNA: TGTGCCAGCACCCCCCCCGGACAGGGTGGTCAGCCCCAGCATTTT; CDR3: CASTPPGQGGQPQHF
J: TRBJ2-7; D: NA; size: NA; V: TRBV24-1; DNA: TGTGCCACCAGTGCCGCGGGACCGGGGAACTACGAGCAGTACTTC; CDR3: CATSAAGPGNYEQYF
J: TRBJ2-7; D: TRBD1; size: NA; V: TRBV29-1; DNA: TGCAGCGTCGCGGCCGGGGACAGGGCCGAGCAGTACTTC; CDR3: CSVAAGDRAEQYF
J: TRBJ1-6; D: NA; size: NA; V: TRBV5-4; DNA: TGTGCCAGCAGCTTGGATGGCCTGTATAATTCACCCCTCCACTTT; CDR3: CASSLDGLYNSPLHF
J: TRBJ2-1; D: NA; size: once; V: TRBV7-3; DNA: TGTGCCAGCAGCTTAACGGAACTAGCAGACTACAATGAGCAGTTCTTC; CDR3: CASSLTELADYNEQFF
J: TRBJ2-7; D: NA; size: NA; V: TRBV20-1; DNA: TGCAGGGTAGCAGGGTTCTACGAGCAGTACTTC; CDR3: CRVAGFYEQYF
J: TRBJ1-4; D: NA; size: NA; V: TRBV29-1; DNA: TGCAGCGTTGGAAGGGACTATAATGAAAAACTGTTTTTT; CDR3: CSVGRDYNEKLFF
J: TRBJ2-1; D: NA; size: NA; V: TRBV9; DNA: TGTGCCAGCAGCTCTAGGGGGGGACTGGGATACAATGAGCAGTTCTTC; CDR3: CASSSRGGLGYNEQFF
J: TRBJ1-1; D: NA; size: NA; V: TRBV6-5; DNA: TGTGCCAGCATACGCCTCGAGGGATCTAGCACTGAAGCTTTCTTT; CDR3: CASIRLEGSSTEAFF
J: TRBJ1-5; D: NA; size: NA; V: TRBV27; DNA: TGTGCCAGCAGTTTGATAGAGAATCAGCCCCAGCATTTT; CDR3: CASSLIENQPQHF
J: TRBJ2-7; D: NA; size: once; V: TRBV12-5; DNA: TGTGCTAGTGGTTGGGCAGGCTTATCCTACGAGCAGTACTTC; CDR3: CASGWAGLSYEQYF
J: TRBJ1-1; D: NA; size: NA; V: TRBV19; DNA: TGTGCCAGTAGCTCGGGGAACACTGAAGCTTTCTTT; CDR3: CASSSGNTEAFF
J: TRBJ1-5; D: TRBD1; size: NA; V: TRBV11-2; DNA: TGTGCCAGCAGCTTAGAAGGGGGCGATCAGCCCCAGCATTTT; CDR3: CASSLEGGDQPQHF
J: TRBJ2-7; D: TRBD1; size: NA; V: TRBV10-2; DNA: TGCGCCAGCGGTCCGGGACAGGGGGTCGAGCAGTACTTC; CDR3: CASGPGQGVEQYF
J: TRBJ2-7; D: NA; size: NA; V: TRBV14; DNA: TGTGCCAGCAGCCCCACTGGGAGTATTGGTGGGATGAAGTACTTC; CDR3: CASSPTGSIGGMKYF
J: TRBJ2-5; D: TRBD2; size: NA; V: TRBV9; DNA: TGTGCCAGCAGCGTGGGTACTAGCGGGATTCAAGAGACCCAGTACTTC; CDR3: CASSVGTSGIQETQYF
J: TRBJ2-6; D: NA; size: NA; V: TRBV2; DNA: TGTGCCAGCATCGGCTCTGGGGCCAACGTCCTGACTTTC; CDR3: CASIGSGANVLTF
J: TRBJ1-6; D: TRBD1; size: NA; V: TRBV28; DNA: TGTGCCAGCAGTTCGTCCCTCCGGGACAGGGTTGGATCACCCCTCCACTTT; CDR3: CASSSSLRDRVGSPLHF
J: TRBJ1-1; D: TRBD1; size: NA; V: TRBV28; DNA: TGTGCCAGCAGTTCGGGACAGGGAGGCACTGAAGCTTTCTTT; CDR3: CASSSGQGGTEAFF
J: TRBJ1-2; D: NA; size: NA; V: TRBV7-9; DNA: TGTGCCAGCACTGAATCGGGTGGCTTTTATGGCTACACCTTC; CDR3: CASTESGGFYGYTF
J: TRBJ2-2; D: TRBD2; size: NA; V: TRBV4-1; DNA: TGCGCCAGCAGCCAAGGACCGGGACTAGCGGGAGCCACGAACACCGGGGAGCTGTTTTTT; CDR3: CASSQGPGLAGATNTGELFF